A single TCR beta chain is shown here with its context. The CDR3 contains 13 residues. The ends were cut back, 7 bases at V and 7 bases at J, with 16 bases in the middle. CDR1 and CDR2 (germline): MNHGY, SAAAGT. This sample is drawn from a study of T cell changes during pregnancy in multiple sclerosis. TCRdb keeps only in-frame clones here, not all; method: immunoSEQ multiplex PCR. Among around 38,000 clones listed, 91% were seen once. Source: CD8+ T cells from peripheral blood mononuclear cells, taken in the second trimester of pregnancy. This TCR was sampled from a female donor with multiple sclerosis, enrolled in a pregnancy study. The V and J genes are TRBV6-8 and TRBJ1-2, with a possible D match to TRBD1 (5 bases). The CDR3 sequence is CASIRVRVFGYTF. CDR3 in DNA: TGTGCCAGCATCCGCGTCAGGGTATTTGGCTACACCTTC.